This TCR beta chain was identified in a study of blood T cells in healthy people across ages (dated by TCRdb to 2015 to 2017). Study-wide context: In model experiments, template switching captured about one uniquely barcoded TCR beta cDNA molecule for every two T cells. The study measured age-related changes in TCR beta repertoire diversity using deep sequencing normalized with unique cDNA molecular identifiers. Four age groups were formed from the donors: young (average around 15 years), middle-aged (around 37), aged (about 68) and long-lived (more than 75). Donors of different ages were randomly distributed across sequencing lanes to avoid experimental bias. Two additional independent replicas of 1 million unique cDNA reads from the same blood draw were analyzed for two donors (one aged 18 to 30 and one aged 80 or older). Overall study results and their limits: Total diversity estimates from one million sequenced T cells were considered lower bounds and underestimates. A strong correlation was found between observed TCR beta diversity and the percentage of naive T cells measured by flow cytometry. The long-lived group showed more naive CD4+ T cells, fewer expanded clones and increased TCR diversity than the aged group, suggesting age selection. As age increased, observed TCR beta diversity per million T cells dropped in a roughly linear way, and a significant reduction was already evident by age 40. Bulk unsorted PBMC profiling prevented conclusive comparison of naive and antigen-experienced compartments. The CMV infection status of donors was not known, potentially confounding age-related changes in expanded clonotypes.

The library was built by means of 5' RACE. The reads were generated on an Illumina HiSeq 2500. The second PCR ran for about 6 to 12 cycles and used a J-beta primer mix along with a sample-barcoded 5' primer. Each TCR beta cDNA molecule received a unique molecular identifier from a template-switch 5' adaptor carrying 12 random nucleotides. Each sample yielded at least 3 million CDR3-containing paired-end reads. The Mint cDNA synthesis kit, primed by a TRBC-specific oligonucleotide, was used to synthesize first-strand cDNA from all RNA. Following uracil-DNA glycosylase treatment, a first 18-cycle PCR with universal primers M1SS and BC2_uni_R was performed on all cDNA. Concerning the study's data processing: For normalization, 1 million high-quality reads were randomly selected from each sample, with every read carrying a distinct molecular identifier. Instead of being binned into consensus sequences, reads with shared molecular identifiers were discarded. CDR3 identification, clonotype clustering and error correction used MiTCR with a Q25 quality threshold and the strictest error-elimination algorithm. A nonparametric unseen species model with Euler transformation was used to estimate a lower bound on total TCR beta diversity. TCRdb reprocessed the public reads (quality trimming at Q25 with fastp, clone calling with MiXCR) and kept in-frame beta chains. Here each entry gathers all rows of one CDR3 protein and keeps the most common genes and DNA. TCRdb's processing, not the authors' own work, is the source of the V and J calls. For this sample there are roughly 800,000 distinct CDR3 sequences; 50% to 65% appear just once. The top ten constitute about 38% of the sample.

About this clonotype itself: Its target antigen remains unknown. One base away there is no much larger clone; base qualities are not given.

The junction shows trimming of 5 bases on V and 11 bases on J, and the gene matches do not reach 23 bases of it. The cysteine opens and the phenylalanine closes a CDR3 of 20 amino acids. Here the CDR3 DNA is all that survives: 60 bases in frame from base 1. Sequences SGHTA (CDR1) and FQGNSA (CDR2) are obtained from the germline V gene. The donors were roughly 39 Caucasian individuals from Russia, aged roughly 6 to 100 years, who were systemically healthy. Each donor gave 8 to 10 milliliters of peripheral blood, collected into EDTA-treated Vacutainer tubes. Ficoll-Paque density-gradient centrifugation was used to isolate PBMCs, with at least 7 million per sample. Total RNA was extracted from PBMCs with Trizol reagent, with at least 6 micrograms obtained per sample. The percentages of naive CD45RAhigh/CD27high T cells were determined by flow cytometry on a PBMC aliquot from every donor.

This TCR was sampled from a man older than 75 in good health. Sequenced input: blood. The rearrangement combines TRBV7-2 with TRBJ2-5; the central 16 bases match TRBD2. The CDR3: CASSARQGQGLAGGDNEQYF. The sequence in DNA is TGTGCCAGCAGCGCAAGACAGGGGCAGGGACTAGCGGGAGGGGACAATGAGCAGTACTTC.